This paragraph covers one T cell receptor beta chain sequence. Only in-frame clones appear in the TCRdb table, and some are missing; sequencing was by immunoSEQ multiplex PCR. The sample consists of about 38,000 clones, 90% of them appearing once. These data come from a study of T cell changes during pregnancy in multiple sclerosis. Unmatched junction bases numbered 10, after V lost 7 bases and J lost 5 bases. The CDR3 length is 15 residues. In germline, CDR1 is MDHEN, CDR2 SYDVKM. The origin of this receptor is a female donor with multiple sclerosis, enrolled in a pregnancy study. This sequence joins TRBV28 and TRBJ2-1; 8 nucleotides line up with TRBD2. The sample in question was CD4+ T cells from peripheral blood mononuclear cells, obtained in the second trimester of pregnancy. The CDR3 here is CASTGTGGPNNEQFF. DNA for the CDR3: TGTGCCAGCACCGGGACGGGAGGGCCTAACAATGAGCAGTTCTTC.